This T cell receptor beta chain was documented in a study of OX40 agonist ivuxolimab in advanced cancers. Study at large: Partial responses occurred in three patients (one hepatocellular carcinoma, two cutaneous melanoma).

The repertoire was sequenced with immunoSEQ multiplex PCR; TCRdb's copy has only in-frame clones and lacks some. Of 60,000 to 95,000 clones in the sample, 85% were seen once. This CDR3 spans 17 amino acids. This TCR came from an adult with an advanced solid tumor such as melanoma, head and neck, liver or kidney cancer. The source was CD4+ or CD8+ T cells sorted from blood, collected in a trial of the OX40 agonist ivuxolimab. This chain connects TRBV21-1 to TRBJ2-6; the table's D gene call, TRBD2, was not cross checked with the DNA. TRBV21-1 is deemed a pseudogene. CDR3 nucleotide sequence: TGTGCCAGCAGCAAGGGTGTCCCTCGAGGAGAGGCCAACGTCCTGACTTTC. This translates into CASSKGVPRGEANVLTF.